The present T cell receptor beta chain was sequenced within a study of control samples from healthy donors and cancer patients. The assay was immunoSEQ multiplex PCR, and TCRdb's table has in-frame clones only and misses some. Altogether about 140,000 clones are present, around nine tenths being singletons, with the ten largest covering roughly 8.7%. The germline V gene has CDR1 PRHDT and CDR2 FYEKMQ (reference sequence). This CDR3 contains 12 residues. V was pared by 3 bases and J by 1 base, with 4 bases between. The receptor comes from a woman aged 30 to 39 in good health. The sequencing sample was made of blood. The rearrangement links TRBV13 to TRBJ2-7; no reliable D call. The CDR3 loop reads CASSLGSYEQYF. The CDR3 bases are TGTGCCAGCAGCTTGGGATCCTACGAGCAGTACTTC.